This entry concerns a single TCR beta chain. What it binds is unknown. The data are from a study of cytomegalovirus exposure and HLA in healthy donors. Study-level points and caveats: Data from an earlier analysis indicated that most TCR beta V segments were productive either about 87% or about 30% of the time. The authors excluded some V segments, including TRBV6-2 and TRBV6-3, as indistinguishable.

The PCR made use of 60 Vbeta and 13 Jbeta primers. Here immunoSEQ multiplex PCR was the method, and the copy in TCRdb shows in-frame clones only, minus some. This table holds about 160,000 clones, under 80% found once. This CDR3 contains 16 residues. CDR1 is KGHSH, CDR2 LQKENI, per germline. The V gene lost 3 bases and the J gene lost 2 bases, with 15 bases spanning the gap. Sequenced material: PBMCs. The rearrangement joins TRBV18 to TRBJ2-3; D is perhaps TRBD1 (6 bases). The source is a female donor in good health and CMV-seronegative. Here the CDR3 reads CASSPRQTGHTDTQYF. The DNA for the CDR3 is TGTGCCAGCTCACCCCGACAGACAGGTCACACAGATACGCAGTATTTT.